These 29 T cell receptor beta chains share one sample of origin, sequenced in a study of cytomegalovirus exposure and HLA in healthy donors. Libraries were prepared by immunoSEQ multiplex PCR; TCRdb keeps only in-frame clonotypes and omits some of them. The data contain 150,000 to 160,000 clones, 86% of them singletons. The source material was PBMCs. Receptors were obtained from a human donor in good health.

V is TRBV15 and J is TRBJ1-1, with 8 bases fitting TRBD1. The CDR3 spans 14 residues. V gave up 7 bases and J gave up 1 base; unmatched junction bases: 5. In germline, CDR1 is LNHNV, CDR2 YYDKDF (reference sequence). The CDR3 nucleotides are TGTGCCACCACTGCGGGACAGGAGAACACTGAAGCTTTCTTT. Translation: CATTAGQENTEAFF. Full variable domain (missing parts from reference TRBV15 and TRBJ1-1): DAMVIQNPRYQVTQFGKPVTLSCSQTLNHNVMYWYQQKSSQAPKLLFHYYDKDFNNEADTPDNFQSRRPNTSFCFLDIRSPGLGDTAMYLCATTAGQENTEAFFGQGTRLTVV.

The chain links TRBV20-1 to TRBJ2-1; 7 bases line up with TRBD1. V lost 6 bases and J lost 15; bases outside the gene matches: 11. The CDR3 runs 11 residues. Germline CDR1 DFQATT, CDR2 SNEGSKA (reference sequence). CDR3 bases: TGCAGTGCGATCAGGGGGACATATCCGTTCTTC. This sequence encodes CSAIRGTYPFF.

In DNA, the CDR3 is TGCGCCAGCAGCCAAGACGAGACACGAACCTTATATAGCAATCAGCCCCAGCATTTT. Protein: CASSQDETRTLYSNQPQHF. The V gene is TRBV4-1, the J gene TRBJ1-5, with no clear D. From germline, CDR1 is MGHRA and CDR2 YSYEKL. Between the trimmed V and J ends, which lost 0 bases and 0 bases, there was a span of 18 bases. The CDR3 is 19 amino acids.

The chain combines TRBV27 with TRBJ1-2; 7 bases are shared with TRBD1. CDR1 and CDR2 from the germline V gene are MNHEY and SMNVEV (reference sequence). V lost 6 bases to trimming and J lost 7 bases; unmatched junction nucleotides: 8. This CDR3 is 13 amino acids long. CDR3 sequence: CASRPGQAGGYTF. As DNA, the CDR3 is TGTGCCAGCAGACCCGGACAGGCGGGTGGCTACACCTTC.

The chain has TRBV28 and TRBJ1-1, with no clear D. CDR1 MDHEN and CDR2 SYDVKM come from the germline V gene. Trimming removed 4 bases at V and 0 bases at J, with 12 bases between. CDR3 size: 15 residues. In nucleotides, the CDR3 is TGTGCCAGCAGTTCGGGGTTTGGAATGAACACTGAAGCTTTCTTT. Translated, it gives CASSSGFGMNTEAFF.

This chain uses TRBV7-2 with TRBJ1-4; tentatively, D is TRBD1 (6 bases). Germline V gene sequence: CDR1 SGHTA, CDR2 FQGNSA. V was shortened by 5 bases and J by 8 bases, with 12 bases between the two germline ends. The CDR3 loop spans 13 amino acids. The CDR3 DNA is TGTGCCAGCAGCCGAGGGGGAGCCGAAAAACTGTTTTTT. This codes for CASSRGGAEKLFF.

Details on this clone: The sample contains more than one DNA sequence encoding this CDR3. The chain links TRBV7-9 to TRBJ1-6, with 8 bases identical to TRBD1. Germline CDR1 is SEHNR and CDR2 is FQNEAQ (reference sequence). The CDR3 totals 16 residues. Trimming took 4 bases from V and 3 from J; bases not matched to a gene: 5. CDR3 coding DNA: TGTGCCAGCAGCTCAGGACAGGGCTTCTATAATTCACCCCTCCACTTT. Encoded protein: CASSSGQGFYNSPLHF.

The gene calls are TRBV6-4 and TRBJ2-1; the D is unclear. Germline assignment: CDR1 MRHNA and CDR2 SNTAGT. The CDR3 sequence is 12 residues long. V lost 2 bases and J 7 bases, leaving 6 bases between the germline ends. CDR3 residues: CASSDGRNEQFF. CDR3 nucleotides: TGTGCCAGCAGTGACGGTCGGAATGAGCAGTTCTTC.

The J gene is TRBJ1-6, the V gene TRBV5-1; D is undetermined. This CDR3 is built from 14 residues. V was shortened by 4 bases and J by 13 bases, with 18 bases between the two germline ends. The germline V gene encodes CDR1 SGHRS and CDR2 YFSETQ. CDR3 DNA sequence: TGCGCCAGCAGCCAAAGTTTCGCCTCGGGGCCCCTCCACTTT. Translating gives CASSQSFASGPLHF.

V and J are TRBV29-1 and TRBJ2-3, with TRBD2 as a possible D gene (5 bases). The V gene's germline CDR1 is SQVTM and CDR2 ANQGSEA. The CDR3 extends over 14 amino acids. V was pared by 7 bases and J by 1 base, with 15 bases between. CDR3 sequence: CSAEGRMGTDTQYF. The CDR3 coding sequence is TGCAGCGCCGAAGGGAGAATGGGCACAGATACGCAGTATTTT.

The CDR3, as DNA: TGTGCCGCGAGTTCCGCCACTGAAGCTTTCTTT. This gives the protein CAASSATEAFF. V usage is TRBV21-1 and J usage is TRBJ1-1. TRBV21-1 is tagged as a pseudogene. CDR3 size: 11 residues.

This chain uses TRBV25-1 with TRBJ2-7; TRBD2 matches 16 bases. The CDR3 extends over 17 amino acids. The J segment lost 5 bases and the V segment lost 1 base, leaving 5 bases of the junction unmatched. The germline CDR1 and CDR2 sequences are MGHDK and SYGVNS. CDR3 nucleotides: TGTGCCAGCAGTGAATTGGGACTAGCGGGAGGGGATGACGAGCAGTACTTC. Translated, it gives CASSELGLAGGDDEQYF.

The chain carries TRBV5-1 and TRBJ2-3; a possible D gene is TRBD1 (6 bases). The germline V gene has CDR1 SGHRS and CDR2 YFSETQ. V lost 4 bases, J lost 0 bases, and 12 bases lay in between. The CDR3 totals 15 residues. The CDR3 DNA is TGCGCCAGCAGCCCCCGGACAGCTAGCACAGATACGCAGTATTTT. Translation: CASSPRTASTDTQYF.

The chain is built from TRBV28 and TRBJ1-4; 8 bases are a match to TRBD1. There are 13 residues in the CDR3. The V gene end was trimmed by 10 bases and the J gene end by 8 bases; junction bases not matched to a gene: 9. Germline CDR1 MDHEN, CDR2 SYDVKM. CDR3: CATEDRVREKLFF. As DNA, the CDR3 is TGTGCCACCGAGGACAGGGTGAGGGAAAAACTGTTTTTT.

The chain combines TRBV5-1 with TRBJ2-5; 10 nucleotides line up with TRBD2. With V trimmed by 0 bases and J by 2 bases, 4 bases remained unmatched. CDR3 length equals 16 residues. CDR1 and CDR2 from the germline V gene are SGHRS and YFSETQ. The CDR3 DNA follows: TGCGCCAGCAGCTTGGCCGGTAGCGGGGGGCAAGAGACCCAGTACTTC. As protein: CASSLAGSGGQETQYF.

The chain couples TRBV6-1 to TRBJ2-2; 8 bases are shared with TRBD2. Germline V lookup: CDR1 MNHNS, CDR2 SASEGT. CDR3 length equals 15 residues. V dropped 6 bases and J dropped 7; count of bases not matched to a gene: 10. The CDR3 is CASSGGGGHDGELFF. CDR3 bases: TGTGCCAGCAGCGGGGGGGGAGGGCACGACGGGGAGCTGTTTTTT.

The chain employs TRBV28 and TRBJ2-7; 11 nucleotides line up with TRBD2. J gave up 1 base and V 3 bases, and 8 bases lay outside the gene matches. The germline CDR1 and CDR2 sequences are MDHEN and SYDVKM. This CDR3 region has 17 residues. The CDR3 coding sequence is TGTGCCAGCAGTTTTTTATTTGGGACTAGCGGATCCTACGAGCAGTACTTC. As protein: CASSFLFGTSGSYEQYF.

The rearrangement joins TRBV10-1 to TRBJ1-4; D is undetermined. The end of the DNA fits TRBJ2-2 better, so the J call may be wrong. Per the germline V gene, CDR1 is WNHNN and CDR2 is SYGVQD (reference sequence). The CDR3 spans 13 residues. The CDR3 DNA sequence: TGCGCCAGCAGTGAAAGCATAGAGGGGGAGCTGTTTTTT. Protein product: CASSESIEGELFF.

The chain employs TRBV25-1 and TRBJ2-7, with a possible D match to TRBD1 (6 bases). Germline values: CDR1 MGHDK, CDR2 SYGVNS. Trimming stripped 3 bases from V and 3 bases from J, with 18 bases between. The CDR3 length is 16 residues. The CDR3 region has the DNA TGTGCCAGCAGTGAGACCCCTACAGGGAACGACTACGAGCAGTACTTC. It translates to CASSETPTGNDYEQYF.

The CDR3 nucleotides read TGTGCCAGCTCCCCGGACAGAGAAGTTAACTATGGCTACACCTTC. As protein: CASSPDREVNYGYTF. The genes are TRBV18 and TRBJ1-2; a possible D gene is TRBD1 (6 bases). The CDR3 is 15 amino acids. Germline V CDR1 and CDR2: KGHSH, LQKENI. The V gene lost 6 bases and the J gene lost 1 base, with 15 bases spanning the gap.

The chain joins TRBV19 to TRBJ1-2; 9 positions agree with TRBD1. The germline V gene encodes CDR1 LNHDA and CDR2 SQIVND (reference sequence). V trimming: 1 base; J trimming: 2 bases; junction bases outside the gene matches: 5. CDR3 size: 16 residues. CDR3 in amino acids: CASSIGPGQGNYGYTF. CDR3 nucleotides: TGTGCCAGTAGTATAGGGCCTGGACAGGGGAACTATGGCTACACCTTC.

This chain joins TRBV7-9 and TRBJ2-5; 9 positions agree with TRBD2. V trimming: 5 bases; J trimming: 4 bases; junction bases outside the gene matches: 11. Germline loops: CDR1 SEHNR, CDR2 FQNEAQ (reference sequence). The CDR3 spans 16 residues. The CDR3 nucleotides read TGTGCCAGCAGCCGGGGAGTAGCGGGAGTCAGAGAGACCCAGTACTTC. This codes for CASSRGVAGVRETQYF.

The chain uses TRBV9 and TRBJ2-1; 8 bases line up with TRBD1. Germline CDR1 is SGDLS and CDR2 is YYNGEE. V shed 4 bases, J shed 12 bases, and the junction held 18 bases outside the gene matches. The CDR3 sequence is 16 residues long. The CDR3 reads CASSTPDRGYGEGQFF. DNA for the CDR3: TGTGCCAGCAGCACCCCCGACAGGGGATACGGCGAAGGGCAGTTCTTC. Drawing the rest from reference TRBV9 and TRBJ2-1, the complete variable domain is DSGVTQTPKHLITATGQRVTLRCSPRSGDLSVYWYQQSLDQGLQFLIQYYNGEERAKGNILERFSAQQFPDLHSELNLSSLELGDSALYFCASSTPDRGYGEGQFFGPGTRLTVL.

J is TRBJ2-3 and V is TRBV18; D possibly corresponds to TRBD2 (5 bases). Trimming left V 4 bases short and J 4 bases short, with 9 bases between. Germline V lookup: CDR1 KGHSH, CDR2 LQKENI. The CDR3 is made up of 13 amino acids. Written as DNA, the CDR3 is TGTGCCAGCTCACAAGCCGGGGCAGATACGCAGTATTTT. Translation gives CASSQAGADTQYF.

V and J are TRBV5-8 and TRBJ1-5; perhaps TRBD1 as D (5 bases). The CDR3 contains 14 residues. Germline values: CDR1 SGHTS, CDR2 YDEGEE. The V end was cut by 0 bases, the J end by 6 bases, with 10 bases between. CDR3 DNA sequence: TGTGCCAGCAGCTTGGCAGGGTTCCCTCAGCCCCAGCATTTT. Translation gives CASSLAGFPQPQHF.

The CDR3 DNA is TGTGCCAGCAGCCAAAATCCGGGACTGTCGAATGAAAAACTGTTTTTT. Translating it yields CASSQNPGLSNEKLFF. The chain employs TRBV7-9 and TRBJ1-4, with D tentatively TRBD1 (5 bases). The CDR3 totals 16 residues. V was shortened by 5 bases and J by 5 bases, with 18 bases between the two germline ends. Per germline, CDR1 SEHNR and CDR2 FQNEAQ (reference sequence).

V and J are TRBV6-5 and TRBJ1-3; possibly TRBD1 for D (5 bases). The CDR3 is 15 residues long. Germline loops: CDR1 MNHEY, CDR2 SVGAGI. V dropped 7 bases and J dropped 1 base, with 14 bases sitting between them. CDR3 loop: CASTPYSGSGNTIYF. As DNA, the CDR3 is TGTGCCAGCACTCCCTACTCAGGGTCTGGAAACACCATATATTTT.

V is TRBV5-6 and J is TRBJ1-5; D call uncertain. Germline V lookup: CDR1 SGHDT, CDR2 YYEEEE. V lost 4 bases and J lost 7, with 15 bases in between. The CDR3 spans 14 residues. DNA for the CDR3: TGTGCCAGCAGCCTCGCCGGGGTAGGGCAGCCCCAGCATTTT. As protein: CASSLAGVGQPQHF.

The rearrangement links TRBV28 to TRBJ1-4; D gene uncertain. Trimming took off 3 bases at V and 2 bases at J, with 13 bases between the two ends. This CDR3 contains 16 residues. Germline CDR1 reads MDHEN; CDR2 reads SYDVKM. Here the CDR3 DNA reads TGTGCCAGCAGTTTGCCCGGGAGTGGGACTAATGAAAAACTGTTTTTT. This translates into CASSLPGSGTNEKLFF.